This T cell receptor beta chain was identified during a study of regulatory T cells in long-lasting Graves disease. Overall study: The definition of persistent Graves' disease was over 5 years of antithyroid drugs with positive TSH receptor antibodies. Study-level results: Persistent Graves' patients showed a TCR diversity that was lower than that of newly diagnosed ones. Persistent disease preferred TRBV28, TRBJ1-2 and TRBJ2-5; new disease, TRBV20-1 and TRBJ2-1.

As for this clonotype: The antigen is not known.

To make TCR beta libraries, researchers used iRepertoire HTBI primers and Arm-PCR of CDR3 regions. A single record per CDR3 protein comes from TCRdb applying MiXCR to the multiplex PCR reads. The profile covers about 400,000 distinct CDR3 sequences, with 20% appearing a single time and about 20% taken by the ten largest. Germline CDR1 is DFQATT and CDR2 is SNEGSKA (reference sequence). V was trimmed by 5 bases and J by 1 base, leaving 14 bases between them. CDR3 size: 14 residues. Time point meaning: persistent/refractory GD, antithyroid drugs over 5 years with positive TRAb. Preparation of the TCR library used RNA extracted from PBMCs.

The source of this sequence is a female donor with Graves disease. The chain recombines TRBV20-1 with TRBJ1-2; D possibly corresponds to TRBD1 (6 bases). The sample here was peripheral blood mononuclear cells (PBMCs), taken when the disease was refractory, from a patient treated with antithyroid drugs. CDR3 coding DNA: TGCAGTGCTGGGACCGGGACATTTAACTATGGCTACACCTTC. Its protein is CSAGTGTFNYGYTF.